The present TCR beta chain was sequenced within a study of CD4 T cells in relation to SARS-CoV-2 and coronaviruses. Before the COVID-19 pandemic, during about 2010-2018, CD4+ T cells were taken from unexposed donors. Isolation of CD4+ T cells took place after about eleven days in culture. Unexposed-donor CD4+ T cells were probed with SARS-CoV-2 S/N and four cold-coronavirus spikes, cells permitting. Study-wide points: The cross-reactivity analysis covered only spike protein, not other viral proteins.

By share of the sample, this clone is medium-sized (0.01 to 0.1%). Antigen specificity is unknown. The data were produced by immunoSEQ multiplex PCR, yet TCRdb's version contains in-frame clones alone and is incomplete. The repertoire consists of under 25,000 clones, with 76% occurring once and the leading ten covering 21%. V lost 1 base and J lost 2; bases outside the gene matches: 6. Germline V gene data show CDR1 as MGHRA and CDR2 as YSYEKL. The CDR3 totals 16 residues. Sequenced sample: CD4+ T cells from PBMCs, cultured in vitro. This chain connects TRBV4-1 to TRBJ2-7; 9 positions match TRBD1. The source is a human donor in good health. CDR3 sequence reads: CASSQGPGQGTYEQYF. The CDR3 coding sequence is TGCGCCAGCAGCCAAGGACCGGGACAGGGAACCTACGAGCAGTACTTC.